A single sample is the source of the 8 T cell receptor beta chains below, sequenced in a study of regulatory T cells in long-lasting Graves disease. Stated time point: persistent/refractory GD, antithyroid drugs over 5 years with positive TRAb. Extracted RNA from PBMCs served as the source of the TCR library. Arm-PCR with iRepertoire HTBI primers amplified the CDR3 regions for these TCR beta libraries. MiXCR, applied by TCRdb to the multiplex PCR reads, yields one record per CDR3 protein. The sample contains 600,000 to 800,000 distinct CDR3 sequences, 25% to 35% of which appear only once. The sample in question was peripheral blood mononuclear cells (PBMCs), obtained when the disease was refractory, from a patient treated with antithyroid drugs. All receptors derive from a female donor with Graves disease.

The V call is TRBV20-1, the J call TRBJ1-5; D perhaps matches TRBD1 (5 bases). V was clipped by 3 bases and J by 4 bases, with 19 bases between them. CDR3 size: 16 residues. Germline V gene lookup returns CDR1 DFQATT and CDR2 SNEGSKA (reference sequence). CDR3 in amino acids: CSASFDQGGGNQPQHF. CDR3 bases: TGCAGTGCTAGTTTCGATCAGGGTGGAGGAAATCAGCCCCAGCATTTT.

This clonotype showed up just a few times. A junction end diverges from the germline sequence, so it may reflect a read error. The chain employs TRBV5-1 and TRBJ1-1; D unresolved. Germline V CDR1 and CDR2: SGHRS, YFSETQ. There are 14 residues in the CDR3. The CDR3 nucleotides are TGTGCCAGCAGCGCAGACCACATGAACACTGAAGCTTTCTTT. This gives the protein CASSADHMNTEAFF.

The chain carries TRBV29-1 and TRBJ1-1; 8 positions match TRBD1. V shed 3 bases and J 4 bases; nucleotides not matched to a gene: 7. Germline V gene lookup returns CDR1 SQVTM and CDR2 ANQGSEA. The CDR3 runs to 14 residues. CDR3 DNA sequence: TGCAGCGTTGACCGCGGACAGGGCAGCACTGAAGCTTTCTTT. This encodes CSVDRGQGSTEAFF.

This clonotype occurred many times. V and J are TRBV6-1 and TRBJ1-2, with TRBD1 matching 8 bases. The CDR3 covers 15 residues. Per the germline V gene, CDR1 is MNHNS and CDR2 is SASEGT. Trimming cost V 4 bases and J 4 bases; bases outside gene matches: 8. The CDR3 sequence: CASSVTTGAGYGYTF. DNA of the CDR3: TGTGCCAGCAGTGTTACGACAGGGGCGGGCTATGGCTACACCTTC.

In its sample, this clonotype was seen many times. V is TRBV6-1 and J is TRBJ1-1, with TRBD1 as a possible D gene (5 bases). With 4 bases removed from V and 6 bases from J, the gap between germline ends came to 12 bases. This CDR3 contains 13 residues. Germline CDR1 and CDR2: MNHNS and SASEGT. CDR3 amino acids: CASSAREVAEAFF. In nucleotides, the CDR3 is TGTGCCAGCAGTGCCAGGGAGGTTGCTGAAGCTTTCTTT.

The CDR3 DNA reads as TGTGCCAGTAGTGTCAGGCACGGGATCGAAAAACTGTTTTTT. Its translation: CASSVRHGIEKLFF. The V gene is TRBV19, the J gene TRBJ1-4; D is undetermined. CDR1 and CDR2 (germline): LNHDA, SQIVND (reference sequence). This CDR3 has 14 residues. V dropped 5 bases and J dropped 8 bases, with 15 bases sitting between them.

This clonotype was seen a handful of times. The gene calls are TRBV6-1 and TRBJ1-2; 9 bases map to TRBD1. Per the germline V gene, CDR1 is MNHNS and CDR2 is SASEGT. The CDR3 length is 17 residues. V shed 10 bases, J shed 4 bases, and the junction held 19 bases outside the gene matches. The CDR3 reads CATIEKQGAIPIYGYTF. In DNA, the CDR3 is TGTGCCACCATTGAAAAACAGGGGGCCATCCCAATCTATGGCTACACCTTC.

This clonotype was recorded a few times. CDR3 loop: CASSFALSTNEKLFF. The CDR3 DNA is TGTGCCAGCAGTTTTGCACTATCAACTAATGAAAAACTGTTTTTT. The V call is TRBV12-3 or TRBV12-4, the J call TRBJ1-4; unclear D gene. The CDR3 runs 15 residues. The ends were cut back, 3 bases at V and 0 bases at J, with 8 bases in the middle.